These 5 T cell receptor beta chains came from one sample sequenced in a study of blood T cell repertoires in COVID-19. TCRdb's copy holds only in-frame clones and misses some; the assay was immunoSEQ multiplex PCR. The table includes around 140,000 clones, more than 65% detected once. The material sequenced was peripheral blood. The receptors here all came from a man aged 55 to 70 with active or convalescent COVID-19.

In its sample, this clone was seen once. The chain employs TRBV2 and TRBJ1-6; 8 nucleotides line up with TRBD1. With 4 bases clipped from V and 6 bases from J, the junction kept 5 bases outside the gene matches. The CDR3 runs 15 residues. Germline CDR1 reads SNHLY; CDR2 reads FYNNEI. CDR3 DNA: TGTGCCAGCAGTGGACAGGGGAAGAGTAATTCACCCCTCCACTTT. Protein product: CASSGQGKSNSPLHF.

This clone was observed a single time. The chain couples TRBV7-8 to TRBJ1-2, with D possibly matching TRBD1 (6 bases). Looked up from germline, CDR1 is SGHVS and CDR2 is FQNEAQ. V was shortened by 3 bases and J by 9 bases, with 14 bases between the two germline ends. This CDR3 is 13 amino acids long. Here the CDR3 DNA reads TGTGCCAGCAGCTTCGGACAGTCAGAACGCTACACCTTC. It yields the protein CASSFGQSERYTF.

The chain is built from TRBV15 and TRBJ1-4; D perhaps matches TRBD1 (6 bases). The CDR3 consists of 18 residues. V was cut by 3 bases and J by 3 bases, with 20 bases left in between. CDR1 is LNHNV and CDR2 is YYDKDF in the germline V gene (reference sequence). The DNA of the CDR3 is TGTGCCACCAGCAGGTTGAGGAAGACACAGGGTTCTAATGAAAAACTGTTTTTT. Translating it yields CATSRLRKTQGSNEKLFF.

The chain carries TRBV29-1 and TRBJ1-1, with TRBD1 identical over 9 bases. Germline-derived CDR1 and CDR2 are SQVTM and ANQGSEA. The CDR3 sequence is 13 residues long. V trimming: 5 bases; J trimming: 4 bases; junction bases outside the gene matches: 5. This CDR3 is CSVYRDRATEAFF. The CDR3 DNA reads TGCAGCGTTTACCGGGACAGGGCCACTGAAGCTTTCTTT.

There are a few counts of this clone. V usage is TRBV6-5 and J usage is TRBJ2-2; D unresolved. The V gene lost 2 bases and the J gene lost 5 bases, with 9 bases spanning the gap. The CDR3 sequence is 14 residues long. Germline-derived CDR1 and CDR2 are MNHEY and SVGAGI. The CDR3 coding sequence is TGTGCCAGCAGTTACGGCAGAAAGACCGGGGAGCTGTTTTTT. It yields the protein CASSYGRKTGELFF.